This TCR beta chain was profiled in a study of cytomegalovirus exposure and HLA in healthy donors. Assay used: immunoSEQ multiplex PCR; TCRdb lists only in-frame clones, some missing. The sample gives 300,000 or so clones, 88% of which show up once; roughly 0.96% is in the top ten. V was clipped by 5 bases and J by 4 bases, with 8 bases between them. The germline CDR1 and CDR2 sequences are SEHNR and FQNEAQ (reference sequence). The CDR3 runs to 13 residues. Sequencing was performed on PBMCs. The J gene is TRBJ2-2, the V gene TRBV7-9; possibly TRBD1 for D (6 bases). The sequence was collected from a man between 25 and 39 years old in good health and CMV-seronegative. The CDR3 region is CASSAGVTGELFF. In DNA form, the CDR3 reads TGTGCCAGCAGCGCAGGGGTCACCGGGGAGCTGTTTTTT.